This TCR beta chain was sequenced in a study of blood T cell repertoires in COVID-19. Clones were sequenced by immunoSEQ multiplex PCR, and TCRdb holds only the in-frame ones, with some missing. The sample holds 150,000 to 250,000 clones, roughly four fifths seen once. CDR1 and CDR2 (germline): SGHTS, YDEGEE. J was trimmed by 4 bases and V by 1 base; bases with no gene match: 13. The CDR3 is 18 residues long. The rearrangement links TRBV5-8 to TRBJ1-2; TRBD1 aligns across 10 bases. Sequencing used peripheral blood. The source is a human donor with acute or convalescent COVID-19. The donor label of this sample is uncertain. The CDR3 protein is CASSLMRDDRGRSYGYTF. The CDR3 DNA is TGTGCCAGCAGCTTGATGCGGGATGACAGGGGGCGCAGCTATGGCTACACCTTC.